Listed here are 27 T cell receptor beta chains from one sample, sequenced in a study of blood T cell repertoires in COVID-19. Method: immunoSEQ multiplex PCR; TCRdb's copy keeps in-frame clones and lacks some. The top ten clones hold about 2.5% of a sample with roughly 300,000 clones, more than 75% of them seen once. Sequencing used PBMCs or T cells enriched from blood (not recorded which). Receptors were obtained from a woman in her thirties or forties with acute COVID-19.

As for this clone: The same CDR3 can be traced to other DNA sequences in this sample. The J gene is TRBJ1-1, the V gene TRBV9; D is uncertain. The V end lost 0 bases, the J end lost 1 base, and 7 bases lay between the germline ends. CDR3 length: 14 amino acids. The germline gives CDR1 SGDLS, CDR2 YYNGEE. The CDR3 DNA sequence: TGTGCCAGCAGCGTAGGCCCAGGGAACACTGAAGCTTTCTTT. It specifies CASSVGPGNTEAFF.

This chain connects TRBV10-2 to TRBJ2-5, with a weak D call TRBD2 (6 bases). V lost 7 bases and J 9 bases, leaving 18 bases between the germline ends. Germline V CDR1 and CDR2: WSHSY, SAAADI. The CDR3 is 13 residues long. The CDR3 here is CASTGDWTGAQYF. DNA for the CDR3: TGCGCCAGCACTGGGGACTGGACCGGGGCCCAGTACTTC.

In its sample, this clone was seen once. V gene TRBV11-3 combines with J gene TRBJ1-1, with D unclear. The germline CDR1 and CDR2 sequences are SGHNT and YENEEA. Trimming removed 4 bases from V and 8 bases from J, with 14 bases in between. The CDR3 consists of 13 residues. The CDR3 here is CASSSPRITEAFF. The DNA for the CDR3 is TGTGCCAGCAGCTCTCCCCGAATAACAGAAGCTTTCTTT.

This sequence joins TRBV23-1 and TRBJ1-1; the D gene is possibly TRBD1 (5 bases). TRBV23-1 is labeled an ORF, and its function is uncertain. CDR3 length: 15 amino acids. V lost 0 bases and J 1 base, leaving 9 bases between the germline ends. CDR3 DNA: TGCGCCAGCAGTCAATCGGAGGGACCGAACACTGAAGCTTTCTTT. This codes for CASSQSEGPNTEAFF.

The chain couples TRBV7-2 to TRBJ1-5; 7 bases align to TRBD1. Germline-derived CDR1 and CDR2 are SGHTA and FQGNSA. V gave up 1 base and J gave up 7 bases; unmatched junction bases: 7. This CDR3 is built from 15 residues. The CDR3 loop is CASSLVRGREQPQHF. CDR3 coding DNA: TGTGCCAGCAGCTTAGTGAGGGGGCGAGAACAGCCCCAGCATTTT.

V gene TRBV14 combines with J gene TRBJ1-3; D call uncertain. CDR1 is SGHDN, CDR2 FVKESK, per germline. The V and J ends lost 5 bases and 6 bases respectively, with 17 bases between them. The CDR3 sequence is 15 residues long. The CDR3 loop is CASSSRRTAINTIYF. CDR3 DNA: TGTGCCAGCAGCTCACGCCGGACTGCTATAAACACCATATATTTT. The variable domain in full, completed from reference TRBV14 and TRBJ1-3, reads EAGVTQFPSHSVIEKGQTVTLRCDPISGHDNLYWYRRVMGKEIKFLLHFVKESKQDESGMPNNRFLAERTGGTYSTLKVQPAELEDSGVYFCASSSRRTAINTIYFGEGSWLTVV.

The gene calls are TRBV5-5 and TRBJ1-5; no clear D. The germline gives CDR1 SGHKS, CDR2 YYEKEE (reference sequence). The length of the CDR3 is 17 residues. Trimming took 4 bases from V and 0 from J, leaving 17 bases between them. The CDR3 sequence is CASSHKVADYSNQPQHF. For the CDR3, the DNA is TGTGCCAGCAGCCATAAGGTTGCAGACTATAGCAATCAGCCCCAGCATTTT.

This chain uses TRBV7-2 with TRBJ2-1; TRBD2 is a possible D gene (5 bases). Germline assignment: CDR1 SGHTA and CDR2 FQGNSA. The length of the CDR3 is 15 residues. With 5 bases removed from V and 5 bases from J, the gap between germline ends came to 16 bases. The CDR3 bases are TGTGCCAGCAGCCATGCTGAGCGGCGAAACAATGAGCAGTTCTTC. It codes for CASSHAERRNNEQFF.

The genes are TRBV25-1 and TRBJ2-4; D is uncertain. This CDR3 has 14 residues. The germline gives CDR1 MGHDK, CDR2 SYGVNS. Trimming stripped 4 bases from V and 6 bases from J, with 13 bases between. The CDR3 sequence is CASSAPGWRNIQYF. CDR3 bases: TGTGCCAGCAGTGCGCCTGGCTGGAGAAACATTCAGTACTTC.

The chain carries TRBV7-2 and TRBJ1-2; D not certain. The ends were cut back, 5 bases at V and 7 bases at J, with 17 bases in the middle. From germline, CDR1 is SGHTA and CDR2 FQGNSA. The CDR3 consists of 14 residues. The CDR3 DNA reads TGTGCCAGCAGCCCCCGGGAGGGCCTAGGTGGCTACACCTTC. Translating it yields CASSPREGLGGYTF.

This rearrangement joins TRBV28 to TRBJ2-3, with 10 positions matching TRBD2. The CDR3 has 13 amino acids. V lost 8 bases to trimming and J lost 11 bases; unmatched junction nucleotides: 10. Germline CDR1 reads MDHEN; CDR2 reads SYDVKM. The CDR3 sequence: CASSSGRAVGQYF. The DNA of the CDR3 is TGTGCCAGCTCCAGCGGGAGGGCCGTCGGGCAGTATTTT.

J is TRBJ2-2 and V is TRBV9; 11 positions match TRBD2. CDR3 length: 17 residues. V shed 0 bases, J shed 4 bases, and the junction held 5 bases outside the gene matches. Per germline, CDR1 SGDLS and CDR2 YYNGEE. This CDR3 is CASSVVSGGAGTGELFF. For the CDR3, the DNA is TGTGCCAGCAGCGTAGTTAGCGGGGGGGCCGGCACCGGGGAGCTGTTTTTT.

The J gene is TRBJ1-1, the V gene TRBV7-6, with D hard to call. The ends were cut back, 5 bases at V and 5 bases at J, with 15 bases in the middle. Germline-derived CDR1 and CDR2 are SGHVS and FNYEAQ. This CDR3 region has 14 residues. The chain's CDR3 is CASSPTRSGTEAFF. The CDR3, as DNA: TGTGCCAGCAGCCCAACCCGCTCGGGAACTGAAGCTTTCTTT.

The genes are TRBV3-1 (or the pseudogene TRBV3-2) and TRBJ2-2; weak D call: TRBD2 (6 bases). Looked up from germline, CDR1 is LGHDT and CDR2 is YNNKEL (reference sequence). CDR3 length equals 13 residues. V was shortened by 3 bases and J by 5 bases, with 7 bases between the two germline ends. CDR3 DNA sequence: TGTGCCAGCAGCCAGGGAGGAACCGGGGAGCTGTTTTTT. Its translation: CASSQGGTGELFF.

The V gene is TRBV28, the J gene TRBJ2-5; the match to TRBD2 covers 7 bases. Per the germline V gene, CDR1 is MDHEN and CDR2 is SYDVKM. CDR3 length: 16 amino acids. The J segment lost 3 bases and the V segment lost 2 bases, leaving 9 bases of the junction unmatched. CDR3 region: CASSLRLAVEKETQYF. The CDR3 DNA reads as TGTGCCAGCAGTTTACGACTAGCAGTAGAGAAAGAGACCCAGTACTTC.

The table lists this clone with a count of one. The chain combines TRBV19 with TRBJ2-5; possible D gene TRBD2, 5 bases. CDR1 and CDR2 (germline): LNHDA, SQIVND (reference sequence). The CDR3 spans 18 residues. Trimming cost V 6 bases and J 4 bases, with 27 bases left between them. In DNA form, the CDR3 reads TGTGCCAGTAGCCCCGGATACTGGGGAGACCAAGGGCGAGAGACCCAGTACTTC. Translated, it gives CASSPGYWGDQGRETQYF.

This rearrangement joins TRBV6-5 to TRBJ1-5; D is ambiguous. Trimming cost V 7 bases and J 3 bases, with 10 bases left between them. The CDR3 loop spans 13 amino acids. Germline V lookup: CDR1 MNHEY, CDR2 SVGAGI. The CDR3 loop is CASKGGSNQPQHF. The CDR3 DNA reads as TGTGCCAGCAAAGGAGGTTCCAATCAGCCCCAGCATTTT.

The chain is built from TRBV7-9 and TRBJ2-3, with D possibly matching TRBD2 (6 bases). Germline assignment: CDR1 SEHNR and CDR2 FQNEAQ (reference sequence). V was cut by 2 bases and J by 3 bases, with 9 bases left in between. This CDR3 has 14 residues. The CDR3 here is CASSLISGTDTQYF. The CDR3 DNA sequence: TGTGCCAGCAGCTTAATAAGCGGGACAGATACGCAGTATTTT.

This sequence joins TRBV7-2 and TRBJ1-5, with TRBD1 matching over 11 bases. The germline V gene encodes CDR1 SGHTA and CDR2 FQGNSA. This CDR3 is built from 15 residues. The V segment lost 5 bases and the J segment 6 bases; nucleotides outside the gene matches: 6. DNA of the CDR3: TGTGCCAGCAGCCGTGGGACAGGGGGACGTCAGCCCCAGCATTTT. Amino acids: CASSRGTGGRQPQHF.

The CDR3 loop reads CASSVNRNRGRYYGYTF. CDR3 nucleotides: TGTGCCAGCAGTGTCAACAGAAACAGGGGGCGATACTATGGCTACACCTTC. The chain carries TRBV6-1 and TRBJ1-2; 9 positions match TRBD1. Germline CDR1 MNHNS, CDR2 SASEGT. Trimming at V came to 4 bases and at J to 3 bases, leaving 12 bases not matched to a gene. The CDR3 covers 17 residues.

This sequence joins TRBV4-2 and TRBJ2-5; 12 bases map to TRBD1. CDR3 length: 16 amino acids. The germline V gene encodes CDR1 LGHNA and CDR2 YNFKEQ. After removal of 3 bases from V and 7 bases from J, the junction contained 9 bases not matched to a gene. The CDR3 loop reads CASSQDPGQGAGTQYF. In nucleotides, the CDR3 is TGTGCCAGCAGCCAGGACCCGGGACAGGGGGCCGGGACCCAGTACTTC.

This chain connects TRBV28 to TRBJ1-5; D gene unclear. The V gene lost 3 bases and the J gene lost 0 bases, with 9 bases spanning the gap. The germline V gene has CDR1 MDHEN and CDR2 SYDVKM. The CDR3 has 15 residues. CDR3: CASSFTPYSNQPQHF. The CDR3 DNA sequence: TGTGCCAGCAGTTTTACCCCCTATAGCAATCAGCCCCAGCATTTT.

The V gene is TRBV24-1, the J gene TRBJ1-1, with D perhaps TRBD1 (5 bases). The germline V gene encodes CDR1 KGHDR and CDR2 SFDVKD. The CDR3 has 13 residues. Trimming pared 8 bases from V and 2 bases from J, leaving 11 bases between. The CDR3 sequence is CATKGGANTEAFF. The CDR3 nucleotides read TGTGCCACCAAAGGCGGGGCAAACACTGAAGCTTTCTTT.

This chain joins TRBV27 and TRBJ1-1; 10 bases agree with TRBD1. Germline lookup yields CDR1 MNHEY and CDR2 SMNVEV (reference sequence). This CDR3 comprises 17 residues. The V segment lost 5 bases and the J segment 1 base; nucleotides outside the gene matches: 10. CDR3 loop: CASSRYGTGEWNTEAFF. The CDR3 DNA reads TGTGCCAGCAGTCGATATGGGACAGGGGAGTGGAACACTGAAGCTTTCTTT.

The chain uses TRBV5-1 and TRBJ2-1, with D possibly being TRBD2 (6 bases). V lost 0 bases and J lost 0, with 16 bases in between. CDR1 and CDR2 (germline): SGHRS, YFSETQ. The CDR3 is made up of 18 amino acids. CDR3 in amino acids: CASSLVGSGPSSYNEQFF. In DNA, the CDR3 is TGCGCCAGCAGCTTGGTAGGTAGCGGACCAAGCTCCTACAATGAGCAGTTCTTC.

The chain uses TRBV27 and TRBJ2-7, with D tentatively TRBD2 (6 bases). CDR1 is MNHEY and CDR2 is SMNVEV in the germline V gene (reference sequence). The CDR3 has 14 amino acids. The germline V and J ends were trimmed by 6 bases and 3 bases, with 15 bases remaining between them. In nucleotides, the CDR3 is TGTGCCAGCAGGGGACTGGGATACAACTACGAGCAGTACTTC. It specifies CASRGLGYNYEQYF.

This clone was observed once. V is TRBV30 and J is TRBJ2-5; D is undetermined. V was trimmed by 4 bases and J by 5 bases, leaving 11 bases between them. The CDR3 loop spans 12 amino acids. CDR1 and CDR2 from the germline V gene are GTSNPN and SVGIG (reference sequence). CDR3 amino acids: CAWNLNGETQYF. In DNA, the CDR3 is TGTGCCTGGAATTTGAACGGGGAGACCCAGTACTTC.